This note documents a single T cell receptor beta chain sequence. Trimming cost V 0 bases and J 2 bases, with 8 bases left between them. Germline loops: CDR1 SGHTA, CDR2 FQGNSA. This CDR3 region has 14 residues. The data were obtained in a study of CD8 T cells in Susac syndrome. An amount of RNA that ranged from roughly 0.5 to 1 ug was reverse transcribed with random hexamers. Each CDR3 protein is one row after TCRdb ran MiXCR on the immunoSEQ multiplex PCR reads. The table lists 92,000 or so distinct CDR3 sequences, around 96% of them singletons. This sequence joins TRBV7-2 and TRBJ2-7; D call uncertain. This clonotype was obtained from a human donor with Susac syndrome. The specimen was CD8+ T cells from PBMCs. DNA of the CDR3: TGTGCCAGCAGCTTAGCAGAGCGTACCTACGAGCAGTACTTC. This codes for CASSLAERTYEQYF. Full variable domain (missing parts from reference TRBV7-2 and TRBJ2-7): GAGVSQSPSNKVTEKGKDVELRCDPISGHTALYWYRQSLGQGLEFLIYFQGNSAPDKSGLPSDRFSAERTGGSVSTLTIQRTQQEDSAVYLCASSLAERTYEQYFGPGTRLTVT.